The 18 T cell receptor beta chains reported below all come from one sample, sequenced in a study of CD8+CD57+ T cells in acquired aplastic anemia. Profiling of TCR beta VDJ combinations and CDR3 sequences used genomic DNA as template. Each CDR3 protein is one row after TCRdb ran MiXCR on the reads. The sample yields about 170,000 distinct CDR3 sequences, 55% to 70% seen once. The sequenced sample was sorted CD4+, CD8+, or CD8+CD57+ T cells (not recorded which) from PBMCs. Source of these receptors: a human donor in good health.

This chain connects TRBV5-1 to TRBJ1-1; D remains unclear. The germline V and J ends were trimmed by 4 bases and 0 bases, with 7 bases remaining between them. The CDR3 spans 13 residues. Germline CDR1 is SGHRS and CDR2 is YFSETQ. This chain's CDR3 is CASSPSVNTEAFF. DNA for the CDR3: TGCGCCAGCAGCCCGTCCGTGAACACTGAAGCTTTCTTT.

This chain connects TRBV6-1 to TRBJ2-2; 7 nucleotides match TRBD1. CDR1 and CDR2 from the germline V gene are MNHNS and SASEGT. Losses at the gene ends were 5 bases for V and 6 bases for J; bases not matched to a gene: 6. The CDR3 length is 14 residues. CDR3 DNA sequence: TGTGCCAGCAGTCCACAGGGGTACGCCGGGGAGCTGTTTTTT. This gives the protein CASSPQGYAGELFF.

This clonotype was observed a few times. This chain uses TRBV29-1 with TRBJ2-7, with D perhaps TRBD1 (6 bases). With 6 bases removed from V and 3 bases from J, the gap between germline ends came to 18 bases. CDR1 is SQVTM and CDR2 is ANQGSEA in the germline V gene. The CDR3 is 14 amino acids. The CDR3 loop is CSVTQDRYNYEQYF. In nucleotides, the CDR3 is TGCAGCGTCACCCAAGACAGGTACAACTACGAGCAGTACTTC.

This chain connects TRBV20-1 to TRBJ1-2, with D uncertain. CDR1 is DFQATT and CDR2 is SNEGSKA in the germline V gene (reference sequence). The CDR3 contains 11 residues. V lost 3 bases, J lost 5 bases, and 7 bases lay in between. CDR3 in amino acids: CSASVGYGYTF. For the CDR3, the DNA is TGCAGTGCTAGCGTGGGGTATGGCTACACCTTC.

A note on this clonotype: One end of the junction does not line up with germline, which may come from a read error. The rearrangement links TRBV7-9 to TRBJ2-3, with a tentative D call TRBD2 (6 bases). The germline V gene encodes CDR1 SEHNR and CDR2 FQNEAQ (reference sequence). CDR3 length: 14 residues. The CDR3 DNA follows: TGCGCCAGCAGCCTGGACTCGACTAGAGGGACGCAGTATTTT. As protein: CASSLDSTRGTQYF.

This chain joins TRBV7-3 and TRBJ2-1; tentative D call: TRBD1 (6 bases). Trimming stripped 11 bases from V and 1 base from J, with 12 bases between. The CDR3 runs 13 residues. The germline gives CDR1 SGHTA, CDR2 FQGTGA. CDR3 loop: CACYRASYNEQFF. The CDR3 bases are TGTGCCTGCTACAGGGCGTCCTACAATGAGCAGTTCTTC.

Notes on this clonotype: A single base separates this from a much larger clone, so it may be a read error. The missing conserved phenylalanine or tryptophan at the end of this CDR3 makes a read error likely. This sequence joins TRBV9 and TRBJ2-7; D assignment may be TRBD1 or TRBD2 (5 bases each). The CDR3 has 14 residues. Per the germline V gene, CDR1 is SGDLS and CDR2 is YYNGEE. V was trimmed by 4 bases and J by 2 bases, leaving 13 bases between them. This chain's CDR3 is CASSPSGAPYEQYL. CDR3 DNA sequence: TGTGCCAGCAGCCCATCCGGGGCACCCTACGAGCAGTACCTC.

The chain joins TRBV7-3 to TRBJ2-6; D is unclear. This CDR3 has 13 amino acids. V lost 3 bases and J 4 bases, leaving 4 bases between the germline ends. The V gene's germline CDR1 is SGHTA and CDR2 FQGTGA. The CDR3 nucleotides read TGTGCCAGCAGCTTGCCAGGGGCCAACGTCCTGACTTTC. It encodes CASSLPGANVLTF. The full variable domain, completed using reference TRBV7-3 and TRBJ2-6, is GAGVSQTPSNKVTEKGKYVELRCDPISGHTALYWYRQSLGQGPEFLIYFQGTGAADDSGLPNDRFFAVRPEGSVSTLKIQRTERGDSAVYLCASSLPGANVLTFGAGSRLTVL.

Note on this clonotype: One end of the junction does not line up with germline, which may come from a read error. The rearrangement uses TRBV20-1 and TRBJ1-6; D not resolved. Germline assignment: CDR1 DFQATT and CDR2 SNEGSKA (reference sequence). The CDR3 totals 15 residues. The CDR3 nucleotides are TGCAGTTCTAGAGATCAACAGATTTATAATTCACCCCTCCACTTT. It encodes CSSRDQQIYNSPLHF.

This clonotype was counted many times. This rearrangement joins TRBV20-1 to TRBJ1-2; TRBD1 is a possible D gene (6 bases). The CDR3 sequence is 14 residues long. CDR1 DFQATT and CDR2 SNEGSKA come from the germline V gene (reference sequence). Deletions cut 6 bases from V and 7 bases from J, with 21 bases between. The CDR3 region has the DNA TGCAGTGCGATGACCGGGACAAGTACTGGTGGCTACACCTTC. It translates to CSAMTGTSTGGYTF.

In this sample, this clonotype turned up a few times. The chain has TRBV10-3 and TRBJ2-7; 7 nucleotides agree with TRBD1. The CDR3 loop spans 14 amino acids. Germline CDR1 and CDR2: ENHRY and SYGVKD. Trimming removed 7 bases from V and 0 bases from J; junction bases left unmatched: 6. CDR3 amino acids: CAIKRSGGSYEQYF. As DNA, the CDR3 is TGTGCCATCAAGAGGTCAGGGGGCTCCTACGAGCAGTACTTC.

This chain connects TRBV9 to TRBJ2-7; perhaps TRBD1 as D (6 bases). In germline, CDR1 is SGDLS, CDR2 YYNGEE. The CDR3 sequence is 14 residues long. The V and J ends lost 0 bases and 0 bases respectively, with 7 bases between them. The CDR3 region is CASSVGTVSYEQYF. The CDR3 bases are TGTGCCAGCAGCGTAGGGACAGTCTCCTACGAGCAGTACTTC.

The rearrangement joins TRBV2 to TRBJ2-1; 7 bases are a match to TRBD1. This CDR3 spans 15 amino acids. With 8 bases clipped from V and 7 bases from J, the junction kept 14 bases outside the gene matches. Germline V gene lookup returns CDR1 SNHLY and CDR2 FYNNEI. CDR3 nucleotides: TGTGCCAGCTCCCCTGTCGGGACAGCCGAGAATGAGCAGTTCTTC. Residues: CASSPVGTAENEQFF.

The chain employs TRBV2 and TRBJ2-2, with a tentative D call TRBD2 (5 bases). Trimming removed 7 bases from V and 5 bases from J, with 14 bases in between. The CDR3 loop spans 14 amino acids. The germline V gene has CDR1 SNHLY and CDR2 FYNNEI. In DNA form, the CDR3 reads TGTGCCAGCACCCGTGGGAGTCTTACCGGGGAGCTGTTTTTT. Protein sequence: CASTRGSLTGELFF.

In this sample, this clonotype turned up a few times. The chain carries TRBV29-1 and TRBJ1-1; maybe TRBD1 (5 bases). The CDR3 covers 12 residues. V was clipped by 3 bases and J by 6 bases, with 11 bases between them. Germline CDR1 reads SQVTM; CDR2 reads ANQGSEA. The CDR3, as DNA: TGCAGCGTTGAGTGGGGGAGGTCTGAAGCTTTCTTT. Translation: CSVEWGRSEAFF.

This rearrangement joins TRBV7-3 to TRBJ2-1, with 8 bases identical to TRBD1. Unmatched junction bases numbered 4, after V lost 3 bases and J lost 6 bases. The CDR3 runs to 14 residues. Germline-derived CDR1 and CDR2 are SGHTA and FQGTGA. The CDR3 sequence: CASSFAQGANEQFF. CDR3 DNA sequence: TGTGCCAGCAGCTTCGCCCAGGGGGCCAATGAGCAGTTCTTC.

The chain has TRBV20-1 and TRBJ1-2, with unresolved D. Germline assignment: CDR1 DFQATT and CDR2 SNEGSKA (reference sequence). V gave up 3 bases and J gave up 8 bases, with 13 bases separating them. CDR3 length: 12 residues. The CDR3 DNA sequence: TGCAGTGCTAGGACGGGCAGCGGAGGCTACACCTTC. Translated, it gives CSARTGSGGYTF.

About this clonotype itself: Relative to the germline gene, one junction end is altered; a read error may explain this. The gene calls are TRBV7-9 and TRBJ1-5; D is ambiguous. Germline V gene sequence: CDR1 SEHNR, CDR2 FQNEAQ (reference sequence). The CDR3 is 13 amino acids. Here the CDR3 DNA reads TGCGCCAGCAGCTTCGGTAGCAATCAGCCCCAGCATTTT. Amino acids: CASSFGSNQPQHF.